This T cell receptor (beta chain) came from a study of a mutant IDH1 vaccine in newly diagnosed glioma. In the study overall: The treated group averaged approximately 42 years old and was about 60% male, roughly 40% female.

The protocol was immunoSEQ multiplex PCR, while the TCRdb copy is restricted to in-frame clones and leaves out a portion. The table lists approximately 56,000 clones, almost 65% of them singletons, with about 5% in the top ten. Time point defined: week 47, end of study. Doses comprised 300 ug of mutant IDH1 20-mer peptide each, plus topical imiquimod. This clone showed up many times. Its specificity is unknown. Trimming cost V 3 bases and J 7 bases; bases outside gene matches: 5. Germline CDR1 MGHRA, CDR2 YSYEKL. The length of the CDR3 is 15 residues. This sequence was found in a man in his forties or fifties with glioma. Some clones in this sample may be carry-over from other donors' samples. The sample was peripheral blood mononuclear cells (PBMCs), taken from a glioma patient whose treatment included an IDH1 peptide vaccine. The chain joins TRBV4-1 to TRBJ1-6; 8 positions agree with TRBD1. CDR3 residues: CASSQVDRENSPLHF. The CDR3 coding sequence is TGCGCCAGCAGCCAGGTGGACAGGGAGAATTCACCCCTCCACTTT.